The text below deals with one T cell receptor (beta chain). CDR1 and CDR2 from the germline V gene are SGHVS and FQNEAQ. CDR3 length: 16 amino acids. Trimming cost V 3 bases and J 3 bases; bases outside gene matches: 7. The time point denotes: pretreatment peripheral blood. This record belongs to a study of PD-L1 blockade in urothelial cancer. Clones were sequenced by immunoSEQ multiplex PCR, and TCRdb holds only the in-frame ones, with some missing. The sample shows tens of thousands of clones, 75% to 85% of them seen only once. Sequences were derived from PBMCs, sampled around atezolizumab (anti-PD-L1) treatment. The clonotype was recovered from a man over 45 with urothelial cancer. V is TRBV7-8 and J is TRBJ2-3; TRBD2 matches at 9 bases. The DNA for the CDR3 is TGTGCCAGCAGCTTGGTAGCGGGAGAATGGACAGATACGCAGTATTTT. It is translated as CASSLVAGEWTDTQYF.